This T cell receptor (beta chain) was recovered during a study of low-dose radiotherapy and immunotherapy resistance in tumors. Study information: Each patient was administered nivolumab intravenously at 240 mg, which was a flat dose, every two weeks, along with intravenous ipilimumab at 1 mg/kg every six weeks. Alpha and beta chains were covered, as first-strand cDNA relied on TRAV- and TRBV-specific primers.

This clonotype was recorded at least ten times. The authors amplified TCRs for 20 to 25 PCR cycles with a constant-region primer and a V-primer adapter. TCRdb itself ran the reads through MiXCR, one entry per CDR3 protein. The data hold some 45,000 distinct CDR3 sequences, with approximately 12% observed a single time. Time point defined: before trial treatment. V lost 3 bases, J lost 0 bases, and 9 bases lay in between. The length of the CDR3 is 15 residues. CDR1 and CDR2 (germline): KGHSH, LQKENI. V gene TRBV18 combines with J gene TRBJ2-1; D remains ambiguous. This sample comprised PBMCs, obtained before treatment. This clonotype originated in a female donor with ovarian cancer. CDR3 in amino acids: CASSPGRSSYNEQFF. The CDR3 region has the DNA TGTGCCAGCTCACCCGGACGAAGCTCCTACAATGAGCAGTTCTTC. Full variable domain (outside the CDR3, taken from reference TRBV18 and TRBJ2-1): NAGVMQNPRHLVRRRGQEARLRCSPMKGHSHVYWYRQLPEEGLKFMVYLQKENIIDESGMPKERFSAEFPKEGPSILRIQQVVRGDSAAYFCASSPGRSSYNEQFFGPGTRLTVL.